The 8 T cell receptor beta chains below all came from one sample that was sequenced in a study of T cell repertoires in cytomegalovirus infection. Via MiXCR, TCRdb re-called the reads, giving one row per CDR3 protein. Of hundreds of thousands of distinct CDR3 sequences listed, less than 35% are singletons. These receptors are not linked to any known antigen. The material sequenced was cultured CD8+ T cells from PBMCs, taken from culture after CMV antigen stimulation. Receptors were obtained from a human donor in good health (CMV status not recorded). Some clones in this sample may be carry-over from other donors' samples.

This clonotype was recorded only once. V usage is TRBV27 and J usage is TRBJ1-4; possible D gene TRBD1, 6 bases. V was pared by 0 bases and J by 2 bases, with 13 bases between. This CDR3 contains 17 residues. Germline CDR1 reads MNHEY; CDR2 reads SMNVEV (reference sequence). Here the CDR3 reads CASSLSLRTATNEKLFF. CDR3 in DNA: TGTGCCAGCAGTTTATCTCTAAGGACAGCGACTAATGAAAAACTGTTTTTT.

The CDR3 DNA is TGTGCCAGCAGCGTAGAAGCAGGGAAGTTTACTAGCTCCTACAATGAGCAGTTCTTC. As protein: CASSVEAGKFTSSYNEQFF. The J gene is TRBJ2-1, the V gene TRBV9; D may correspond to TRBD1 or TRBD2 (5 bases each). From germline, CDR1 is SGDLS and CDR2 YYNGEE. The length of the CDR3 is 19 residues. Trimming removed 0 bases at V and 0 bases at J, with 19 bases between.

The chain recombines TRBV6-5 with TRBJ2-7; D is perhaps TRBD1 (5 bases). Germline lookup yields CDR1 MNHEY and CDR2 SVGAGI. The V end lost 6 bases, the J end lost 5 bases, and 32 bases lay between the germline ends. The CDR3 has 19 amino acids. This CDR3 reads CASSPLGLSDISIPHEQYV. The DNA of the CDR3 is TGTGCCAGCAGCCCCCTGGGGCTTTCGGACATCTCGATACCCCACGAGCAGTACGTC.

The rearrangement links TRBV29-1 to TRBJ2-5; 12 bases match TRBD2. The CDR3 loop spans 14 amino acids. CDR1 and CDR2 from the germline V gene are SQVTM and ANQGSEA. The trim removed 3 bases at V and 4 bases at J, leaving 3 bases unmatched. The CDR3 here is CSVDGLAGIETQYF. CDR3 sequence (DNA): TGCAGCGTTGATGGACTAGCGGGGATAGAGACCCAGTACTTC.

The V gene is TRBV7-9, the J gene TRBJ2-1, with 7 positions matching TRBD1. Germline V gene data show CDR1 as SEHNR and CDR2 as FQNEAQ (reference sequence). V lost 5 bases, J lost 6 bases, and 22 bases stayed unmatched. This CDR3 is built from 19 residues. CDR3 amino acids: CASSPRQGPGFTGFNEQFF. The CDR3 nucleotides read TGTGCCAGCAGCCCAAGACAGGGTCCTGGCTTCACCGGATTCAATGAGCAGTTCTTC.

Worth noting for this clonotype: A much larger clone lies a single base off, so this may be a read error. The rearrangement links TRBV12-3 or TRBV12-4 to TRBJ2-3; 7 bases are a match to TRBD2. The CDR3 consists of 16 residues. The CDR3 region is CASSYRGAGSIDTQYF. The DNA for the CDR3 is TGTGCCAGCAGCTACCGGGGAGCGGGGAGCATAGATACGCAGTATTTT.

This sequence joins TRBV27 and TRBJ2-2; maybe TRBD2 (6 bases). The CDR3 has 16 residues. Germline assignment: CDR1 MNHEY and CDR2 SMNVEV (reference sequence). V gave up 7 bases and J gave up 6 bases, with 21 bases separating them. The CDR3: CASTGSWVRLAGELFF. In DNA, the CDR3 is TGTGCCAGCACCGGGAGTTGGGTTCGTCTAGCCGGGGAGCTGTTTTTT.

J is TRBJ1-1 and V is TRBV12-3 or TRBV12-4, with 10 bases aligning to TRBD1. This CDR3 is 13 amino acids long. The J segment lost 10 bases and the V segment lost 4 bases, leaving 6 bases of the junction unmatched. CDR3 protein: CASSWTGQGLAFF. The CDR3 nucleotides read TGTGCCAGCAGTTGGACGGGACAGGGGCTAGCTTTCTTT.